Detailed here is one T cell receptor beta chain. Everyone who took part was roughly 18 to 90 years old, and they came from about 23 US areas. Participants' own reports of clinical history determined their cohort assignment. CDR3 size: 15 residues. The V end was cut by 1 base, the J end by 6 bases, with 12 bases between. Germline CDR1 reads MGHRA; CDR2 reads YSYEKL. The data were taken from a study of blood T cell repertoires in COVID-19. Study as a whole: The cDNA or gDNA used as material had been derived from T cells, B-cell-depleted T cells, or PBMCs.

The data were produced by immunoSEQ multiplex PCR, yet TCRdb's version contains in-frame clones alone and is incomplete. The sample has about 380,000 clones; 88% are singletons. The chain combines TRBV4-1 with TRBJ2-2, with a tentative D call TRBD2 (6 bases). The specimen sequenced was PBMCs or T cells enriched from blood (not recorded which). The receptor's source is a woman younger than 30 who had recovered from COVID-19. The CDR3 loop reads CASSQVEGSAGELFF. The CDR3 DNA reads TGCGCCAGCAGCCAAGTGGAGGGGTCCGCCGGGGAGCTGTTTTTT.